This entry features one TCR beta chain sequence. The ends lost 6 bases at V and 7 bases at J; junction bases unmatched: 4. The germline CDR1 and CDR2 sequences are MDHEN and SYDVKM. This CDR3 region has 12 residues. This entry belongs to a study of blood T cell repertoires in COVID-19. Study-wide context: T cells, B-cell-depleted T cells, or PBMCs supplied cDNA or gDNA.

Authors' processing steps: Amplification with reference gene primers provided the estimates of nucleated cell counts. Clones were sequenced by immunoSEQ multiplex PCR, and TCRdb holds only the in-frame ones, with some missing. The V and J calls and clone size come from that table; D and trimming were worked out from the DNA. This repertoire shows about 190,000 clones, around 84% found once; its top ten account for approximately 3%. Ages ranged from roughly 18 to 100 years, with residence in under 25 US areas. Resolution of symptoms, clearance, or two negative PCRs was present in recovered Cohort 3 donors.

This TCR came from a woman between 25 and 40 years old who had recovered from COVID-19. The sample was PBMCs or T cells enriched from blood (not recorded which). The V call is TRBV28, the J call TRBJ1-1; TRBD1 aligns across 8 bases. The CDR3 sequence: CASRTGTGEAFF. The CDR3 DNA follows: TGTGCCAGCAGAACCGGGACAGGTGAAGCTTTCTTT. Together with reference TRBV28 and TRBJ1-1, the CDR3 gives the full variable domain: DVKVTQSSRYLVKRTGEKVFLECVQDMDHENMFWYRQDPGLGLRLIYFSYDVKMKEKGDIPEGYSVSREKKERFSLILESASTNQTSMYLCASRTGTGEAFFGQGTRLTVV.